This T cell receptor (beta chain) was captured in a study of T cells in Graves' hyperthyroidism and ophthalmopathy. The CDR3 covers 15 residues. V lost 5 bases, J lost 7 bases, and 13 bases stayed unmatched. Germline-derived CDR1 and CDR2 are SGHVS and FQNEAQ. Using RNA transcripts as the source, TCR beta CDR3 regions were amplified. Initially, a first-round RT-PCR of the TCR CDR3 employed the HTBI primer set. TCRdb redid the calling of the multiplex PCR reads with MiXCR, one entry per CDR3 protein. The data show under 350,000 distinct CDR3 sequences, with approximately 17% seen just once and around 58% held by the top ten. Disease duration was under 3 months in the ophthalmopathy patients, who also had a Clinical Activity Score of at least 3 and a NOSPECS grade of at least 4. Diagnostic decisions used clinical symptoms, serum thyroxine and TRAb, thyroid ultrasound and orbital computed tomography.

Overall study results and limits: The blood repertoire included most of the expanded thyroid clonotypes above 0.001.

Turning to this clonotype: The antigen remains unidentified.

The specimen was blood. The V call is TRBV7-8, the J call TRBJ2-7, with 8 bases matching TRBD1. The sequence was collected from a woman in her sixties with Graves' ophthalmopathy. The CDR3 reads CASSDRQGNSVEQYF. CDR3 nucleotides: TGTGCCAGCAGCGACCGACAGGGGAATTCGGTAGAGCAGTACTTC.